This TCR beta chain was captured in a study of T cells expressing NK-cell markers (dated by TCRdb to the early 2020s). Describing the broader study: In sorted CD3+CD56+NKG2C+, CD3+CD56+NKG2C- and CD3+CD56-NKG2C+ T-cell subsets from eight donors, TCR beta-chain repertoires were profiled. Among the eight sequenced donors, seven were HCMV-seropositive and one was HCMV-seronegative. The study sequenced eight donors, all healthy volunteers chosen at random: three men and five women. The libraries were sequenced on Illumina HiSeq 2000/2500, MiSeq or NextSeq, producing 2 x 150 bp reads. General study outcomes and caveats: In over five donors, the dominant CD3+CD56+NKG2C+ clonotypes were among the top 10 CD8+ clonotypes and accounted for about 1.0-8% of CD8+ T cells. Whether the expanded NKG2C-expressing T cell clones were specific for HCMV antigens was left unclear. Those dominant clonotypes were again the most abundant among CD3+CD56-NKG2C+ cells in several donors, at roughly 25-65%.

Concerning this clonotype: The antigen it recognizes is unknown.

CDR1 and CDR2 (ENHRY, SYGVKD) derive from the germline V gene. The cysteine opens and the phenylalanine closes a CDR3 of 14 amino acids. A DNA sequence was not provided. HCMV serostatus was determined by detecting HCMV-specific IgG in serum with a commercial ELISA kit. Ficoll density gradient centrifugation was used to isolate peripheral blood mononuclear cells from blood. Sequenced using an Illumina HiSeq 2000. TCR beta cDNA libraries were prepared using 5'RACE template switching, which introduced a universal primer site and unique molecular identifiers. Priming for cDNA synthesis came from the TCR beta constant segment, and two successive PCR amplification steps followed. The authors processed their data as follows. Reads were demultiplexed and grouped by UMI with MIGEC, and clonotypes were assembled and quantified with MiTCR. To remove erroneous sequences, TCR cDNA sequences were retained only when supported by two or more reads. The tcR package was used for downstream repertoire analysis, and clonotypes were matched across fractions by CDR3 nucleotide sequence plus V segment. VDJmatch was used to annotate antigen specificity against VDJdb, with one amino acid substitution in CDR3 allowed. Following TCRdb reprocessing, every CDR3 protein sequence forms one entry, and DNA is not provided. The V and J calls come from TCRdb's annotation, not from the publication. This sample's listing comprises 550,000 to 600,000 distinct CDR3 sequences. The ten largest clones take up 3% to 4.5% of the sample.

Sequenced material: blood T cells: a sorted CD56 or NKG2C T cell subset, CD4+ or CD8+ T cells, or bulk PBMC T cells (not recorded which). The sequence links TRBV10-3 to TRBJ2-1; the TRBD1 assignment by TCRdb is unverifiable without DNA. This receptor was identified in a man between 18 and 29 years old in good health. Donor details come from another sample of the same person, matched by shared clones. CDR3 protein: CAIMGSGVDNEQFF.